The 2 T cell receptor beta chains reported below all come from one sample, sequenced in a study of shared clonotypes between healthy human individuals. The method was immunoSEQ multiplex PCR; TCRdb's version includes in-frame clones alone and lacks a portion of them. The sample yields around 330,000 clones, roughly 70% seen once. Material: memory CD4+ T cells sorted from blood. This sample's subset: CD45RA-negative fraction. The receptors originated from a man younger than 40 in good health.

This sequence joins TRBV29-1 and TRBJ2-2; D is unresolved. The CDR3 is 17 residues long. The germline CDR1 and CDR2 sequences are SQVTM and ANQGSEA. V was cut by 0 bases and J by 0 bases, with 14 bases left in between. Written as DNA, the CDR3 is TGCAGCGTTGAAGATCGTTATGGCGGAACGAACACCGGGGAGCTGTTTTTT. This translates into CSVEDRYGGTNTGELFF.

At least ten counts were recorded for this clone. The chain employs TRBV9 and TRBJ1-1, with a weak D call TRBD1 (6 bases). The CDR3 sequence is 15 residues long. Deletions cut 3 bases from V and 2 bases from J, with 14 bases between. Germline V gene lookup returns CDR1 SGDLS and CDR2 YYNGEE. CDR3 nucleotides: TGTGCCAGCAGCGAGGCAGGGGCTGGAAACACTGAAGCTTTCTTT. Residues: CASSEAGAGNTEAFF.